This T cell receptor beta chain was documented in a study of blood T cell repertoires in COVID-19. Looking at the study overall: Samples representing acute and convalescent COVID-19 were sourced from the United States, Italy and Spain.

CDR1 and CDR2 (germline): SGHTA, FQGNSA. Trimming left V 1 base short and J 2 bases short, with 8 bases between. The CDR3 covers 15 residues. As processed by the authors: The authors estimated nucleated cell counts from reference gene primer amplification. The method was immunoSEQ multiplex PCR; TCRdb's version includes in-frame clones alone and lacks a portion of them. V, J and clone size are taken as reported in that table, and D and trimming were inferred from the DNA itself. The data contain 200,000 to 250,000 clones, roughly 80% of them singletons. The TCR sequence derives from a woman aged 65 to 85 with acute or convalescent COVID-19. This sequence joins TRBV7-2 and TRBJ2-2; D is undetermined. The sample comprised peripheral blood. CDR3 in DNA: TGTGCCAGCAGCTTAGTCTTCCCTAACACCGGGGAGCTGTTTTTT. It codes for CASSLVFPNTGELFF.